These T cell receptor beta chains were read from a single sample in a study of CXCR3-negative and CXCR3-positive naive CD8 T cells. From the 5' RACE reads, TCRdb lists one entry per CDR3 protein and no DNA. The table for this sample gives 140,000 to 150,000 distinct CDR3 sequences. The sequenced sample consisted of naive CXCR3+ CD8+ T cells from blood. The source is a human donor in good health. Some clones in this sample may be carry-over from other donors' samples. Each CDR3 is given with its conserved first and last residue.

J | V | CDR3
TRBJ2-1 | TRBV5-6 | CASSLGLAGSLDEQFF
TRBJ2-3 | TRBV7-8 | CASSLSPGNTDTQYF
TRBJ1-4 | TRBV15 | CATEKGTGDEKLFF
TRBJ2-4 | TRBV5-6 | CASRELREQNIQYF
TRBJ2-5 | TRBV7-8 | CASSLASGGGQETQYF
TRBJ1-1 | TRBV6-2/TRBV6-3 | CASSYVTGGTEAFF
TRBJ2-7 | TRBV4-3 | CASSQDWVTSTSYEQYF
TRBJ1-5 | TRBV6-1 | CASSEGVLGRMWNQPQHF
TRBJ2-3 | TRBV29-1 | CSVETSTDTQYF
TRBJ1-1 | TRBV15 | CATYRGGWDTEAFF
TRBJ1-1 | TRBV5-1 | CASRPPGGDAFF
TRBJ2-1 | TRBV11-2 | CASSLVRYNEQFF
TRBJ2-1 | TRBV20-1 | CSAQPGNEQFF
TRBJ2-3 | TRBV29-1 | CSGGGTASTDTQYF
TRBJ2-5 | TRBV20-1 | CSARDLTGNQETQYF
TRBJ2-1 | TRBV29-1 | CSVGLAGGFVSSYNEQFF
TRBJ2-7 | TRBV29-1 | CSARSSGDEQYF
TRBJ1-1 | TRBV29-1 | CSVENGAGTEAFF
TRBJ2-1 | TRBV27 | CASSRPGQVLYNEQFF
TRBJ2-1 | TRBV2 | CASFSWTGGNEQFF
TRBJ2-1 | TRBV12-3/TRBV12-4 | CASSFGVEYNEQFF
TRBJ2-7 | TRBV27 | CASSGLAGISYEQYF
TRBJ2-5 | TRBV5-6 | CASSLGQGLRWETQYF
TRBJ1-3 | TRBV14 | CASSLTGGSGNTIYF
TRBJ2-1 | TRBV6-4 | CASSEGQGAGEQFF
TRBJ2-5 | TRBV19 | CASSGTAGSETQYF
TRBJ1-2 | TRBV9 | CASSGDRIYGYTF
TRBJ1-2 | TRBV13 | CASSRQGNRYYGYTF
TRBJ2-7 | TRBV12-3/TRBV12-4 | CASSLRTAASYEQYF
TRBJ2-7 | TRBV29-1 | CSVALAGDYEQYF
TRBJ2-7 | TRBV19 | CASSPAGSTYEQYF
TRBJ2-7 | TRBV25-1 | CASSESGGSYEQYF
TRBJ2-7 | TRBV20-1 | CSARVPTRNEQYF
TRBJ1-1 | TRBV6-6 | CASSYSRTDEAFF
TRBJ2-7 | TRBV29-1 | CSVDTGTLGYEQYF
TRBJ2-2 | TRBV28 | CASSLVEGTENTGELFF
TRBJ2-3 | TRBV12-3/TRBV12-4 | CASSLLQDSGGDTQYF
TRBJ2-7 | TRBV7-9 | CASSWESDGEQYF
TRBJ2-7 | TRBV10-2 | CASSEPIRGGFDYEQYF
TRBJ2-7 | TRBV21-1 | CARWGKQDYEQYF